The 21 T cell receptor beta chains below come from one sample, sequenced in a study of beta chain features in type 1 diabetes. Expressed TCRB transcripts were sequenced because the isolated RNA had all been reverse transcribed beforehand. The assay was immunoSEQ multiplex PCR, and TCRdb's table has in-frame clones only and misses some. The profile shows around 430,000 clones, 30% of them singletons. The sequencing sample was made of naive CD4+ T cells from blood. These receptor sequences come from a man younger than 30 in good health.

This chain uses TRBV18 with TRBJ2-2; the D gene is possibly TRBD2 (5 bases). The CDR3 totals 17 residues. CDR1 is KGHSH, CDR2 LQKENI, per germline. The V end lost 0 bases, the J end lost 3 bases, and 14 bases lay between the germline ends. CDR3 region: CASSPPSGSPDTGELFF. For the CDR3, the DNA is TGTGCCAGCTCACCACCGTCGGGGTCCCCTGACACCGGGGAGCTGTTTTTT.

This clone turned up a few times. V usage is TRBV29-1 and J usage is TRBJ2-5; D possibly corresponds to TRBD2 (5 bases). The J call could be wrong; TRBJ2-7 is a better fit for the DNA end. The germline CDR1 and CDR2 sequences are SQVTM and ANQGSEA. The CDR3 contains 11 residues. The CDR3 sequence: CSVEKGDEQYF. The CDR3, as DNA: TGCAGCGTTGAGAAGGGAGACGAGCAGTACTTC.

This clone appeared a single time. The chain couples TRBV6-5 to TRBJ2-1, with 7 bases lining up with TRBD2. The CDR3 sequence is 14 residues long. Germline-derived CDR1 and CDR2 are MNHEY and SVGAGI. The V gene end was trimmed by 6 bases and the J gene end by 4 bases; junction bases not matched to a gene: 6. The CDR3 sequence is CASRELATYNEQFF. In DNA, the CDR3 is TGTGCCAGCAGAGAACTAGCGACTTACAATGAGCAGTTCTTC.

This clone was picked up a small number of times. The genes are TRBV25-1 and TRBJ2-1; 11 nucleotides line up with TRBD2. The J segment lost 7 bases and the V segment lost 4 bases, leaving 6 bases of the junction unmatched. Germline CDR1 MGHDK, CDR2 SYGVNS. The length of the CDR3 is 15 residues. CDR3 residues: CASSVAGGPNNEQFF. In DNA, the CDR3 is TGTGCCAGCAGTGTAGCGGGAGGGCCAAATAATGAGCAGTTCTTC.

CDR3 nucleotide sequence: TGCGCCAGCAGCTTGGACCCAGCGGGCGGAAACAATGAGCAGTTCTTC. It encodes CASSLDPAGGNNEQFF. This rearrangement joins TRBV5-1 to TRBJ2-1; D possibly corresponds to TRBD2 (6 bases). The CDR3 totals 16 residues. V lost 0 bases, J lost 5 bases, and 15 bases lay in between. Germline values: CDR1 SGHRS, CDR2 YFSETQ.

The V gene is TRBV11-3, the J gene TRBJ2-7, with D tentatively TRBD1 or TRBD2 (5 bases each). The CDR3 runs to 14 residues. V shed 5 bases and J shed 5 bases, with 16 bases lying between them. Germline-derived CDR1 and CDR2 are SGHNT and YENEEA. The CDR3 sequence is CASSPRTGADEQYF. The CDR3 DNA is TGTGCCAGCAGCCCTCGGACCGGGGCGGACGAGCAGTACTTC.

J is TRBJ2-7 and V is TRBV30; D uncertain. The CDR3 is made up of 14 amino acids. The V end was cut by 1 base, the J end by 2 bases, with 12 bases between. Germline CDR1 is GTSNPN and CDR2 is SVGIG (reference sequence). The CDR3 nucleotides are TGTGCCTGGAGTGCTGATAGGAGTACCTACGAGCAGTACTTC. It specifies CAWSADRSTYEQYF.

This clone was detected a few times. V is TRBV12-5 and J is TRBJ2-1; D gene unclear. Trimming cost V 1 base and J 6 bases, with 13 bases left between them. The CDR3 runs to 15 residues. Germline V gene lookup returns CDR1 LGHNT and CDR2 FRNRAP. CDR3 amino acids: CASGLGGLPPNEQFF. CDR3 nucleotide sequence: TGTGCTAGTGGTTTGGGAGGCTTGCCCCCCAATGAGCAGTTCTTC. Supplemented by reference TRBV12-5 and TRBJ2-1, the full variable domain reads DARVTQTPRHKVTEMGQEVTMRCQPILGHNTVFWYRQTMMQGLELLAYFRNRAPLDDSGMPKDRFSAEMPDATLATLKIQPSEPRDSAVYFCASGLGGLPPNEQFFGPGTRLTVL.

This clone was found a few times. This sample includes further DNA sequences coding for the same CDR3. V is TRBV5-1 and J is TRBJ2-3, with no clear D. CDR3 size: 11 residues. Trimming pared 5 bases from V and 4 bases from J, leaving 5 bases between. Germline V CDR1 and CDR2: SGHRS, YFSETQ. The CDR3 nucleotides read TGCGCCAGCAGTGATGCAGATACGCAGTATTTT. Its protein product is CASSDADTQYF.

The J gene is TRBJ2-1, the V gene TRBV29-1; D not certain. The CDR3 consists of 11 residues. Germline V lookup: CDR1 SQVTM, CDR2 ANQGSEA. V was clipped by 4 bases and J by 3 bases, with 4 bases between them. CDR3 loop: CSVVFYNEQFF. For the CDR3, the DNA is TGCAGCGTTGTCTTCTACAATGAGCAGTTCTTC.

The chain joins TRBV29-1 to TRBJ2-1; D is undetermined. V lost 5 bases, J lost 8 bases, and 13 bases lay in between. This CDR3 is 12 amino acids long. Germline V gives CDR1 SQVTM, CDR2 ANQGSEA. The CDR3 sequence: CSVLKGSDEQFF. DNA for the CDR3: TGCAGCGTTTTGAAGGGCTCGGATGAGCAGTTCTTC.

The sample holds a few counts of this clone. The CDR3 DNA sequence: TGTGCCAGCAGTGAGCGGGGTGGGCAGGGAGCCAAAAACATTCAGTACTTC. The encoded protein is CASSERGGQGAKNIQYF. V gene TRBV25-1 combines with J gene TRBJ2-4, with a possible D match to TRBD2 (6 bases). The ends were cut back, 3 bases at V and 0 bases at J, with 15 bases in the middle. Germline lookup yields CDR1 MGHDK and CDR2 SYGVNS. The CDR3 contains 17 residues. The full variable domain, its missing parts supplied by reference TRBV25-1 and TRBJ2-4, is EADIYQTPRYLVIGTGKKITLECSQTMGHDKMYWYQQDPGMELHLIHYSYGVNSTEKGDLSSESTVSRIRTEHFPLTLESARPSHTSQYLCASSERGGQGAKNIQYFGAGTRLSVL.

This clone has just a few counts. V and J are TRBV7-2 and TRBJ2-3, with D perhaps matching TRBD2 (5 bases). Germline V gene lookup returns CDR1 SGHTA and CDR2 FQGNSA. Deletions cut 2 bases from V and 6 bases from J, with 18 bases between. There are 16 residues in the CDR3. The CDR3: CASSLYGMLEVDTQYF. The CDR3 nucleotides are TGTGCCAGCAGCTTATACGGGATGCTTGAGGTGGATACGCAGTATTTT.

This chain links TRBV10-3 with TRBJ2-1, with 7 bases matching TRBD2. CDR1 and CDR2 from the germline V gene are ENHRY and SYGVKD. The CDR3 covers 13 residues. V lost 8 bases, J lost 5 bases, and 6 bases stayed unmatched. The CDR3 DNA reads as TGTGCCATCTTGGGAGGGCCCGACAATGAGCAGTTCTTC. Protein sequence: CAILGGPDNEQFF.

The genes are TRBV7-9 and TRBJ2-5; 8 nucleotides agree with TRBD2. Losses at the gene ends were 4 bases for V and 0 bases for J; bases not matched to a gene: 7. Germline assignment: CDR1 SEHNR and CDR2 FQNEAQ (reference sequence). This CDR3 spans 16 amino acids. CDR3 DNA: TGTGCCAGCAGCTCCTTAGCGGGAATGGACCAAGAGACCCAGTACTTC. Residues: CASSSLAGMDQETQYF.

The table lists this clone with a few counts. The chain is built from TRBV6-5 and TRBJ2-7; 7 bases match TRBD2. V was pared by 3 bases and J by 1 base, with 6 bases of the junction left unmatched. In germline, CDR1 is MNHEY, CDR2 SVGAGI. This CDR3 comprises 15 residues. CDR3 DNA: TGTGCCAGCAGTTATTCGGGACTATCATCCTACGAGCAGTACTTC. Its translation: CASSYSGLSSYEQYF.

The chain is built from TRBV7-3 and TRBJ1-2; the D is unclear. V was cut by 3 bases and J by 1 base, with 6 bases left in between. The CDR3 is 13 residues long. The germline gives CDR1 SGHTA, CDR2 FQGTGA. The CDR3 is CASSFGDNYGYTF. As DNA, the CDR3 is TGTGCCAGCAGCTTTGGGGATAACTATGGCTACACCTTC.

This clone has just one count. This chain joins TRBV19 and TRBJ2-1, with D unresolved. V was pared by 1 base and J by 7 bases, with 14 bases between. This CDR3 is built from 15 residues. Germline V gives CDR1 LNHDA, CDR2 SQIVND (reference sequence). CDR3 sequence reads: CASSIAPSGDNEQFF. CDR3 nucleotide sequence: TGTGCCAGTAGTATAGCCCCCAGTGGCGATAATGAGCAGTTCTTC. Filled out from reference TRBV19 and TRBJ2-1, the complete variable domain reads DGGITQSPKYLFRKEGQNVTLSCEQNLNHDAMYWYRQDPGQGLRLIYYSQIVNDFQKGDIAEGYSVSREKKESFPLTVTSAQKNPTAFYLCASSIAPSGDNEQFFGPGTRLTVL.

This clone was picked up a small number of times. The chain is built from TRBV11-2 and TRBJ2-7, with no clear D. CDR1 and CDR2 (germline): SGHAT, FQNNGV. This CDR3 is 12 amino acids long. Trimming shortened V by 0 bases and J by 4 bases, and 4 bases separated the two germline ends. This CDR3 reads CASSLDQYEQYF. In DNA, the CDR3 is TGTGCCAGCAGCTTAGATCAATACGAGCAGTACTTC.

This clone was observed a few times. This chain joins TRBV4-1 and TRBJ2-1; 10 nucleotides match TRBD2. Germline-derived CDR1 and CDR2 are MGHRA and YSYEKL. This CDR3 has 16 amino acids. V was clipped by 1 base and J by 5 bases; unmatched bases: 5. The DNA of the CDR3 is TGCGCCAGCAGCCAAGGTAGCGGGAGGCCCCACAATGAGCAGTTCTTC. It translates to CASSQGSGRPHNEQFF.

There are a few counts of this clone. The rearrangement uses TRBV28 and TRBJ2-1, with 9 bases lining up with TRBD2. CDR1 is MDHEN and CDR2 is SYDVKM in the germline V gene. The V and J ends lost 4 bases and 0 bases, in that order; junction bases with no gene match: 4. The CDR3 is 16 amino acids. This chain's CDR3 is CASSSFSGSSYNEQFF. Here the CDR3 DNA reads TGTGCCAGCAGTTCATTTAGCGGGAGCTCCTACAATGAGCAGTTCTTC.